Listed here are 27 T cell receptor beta chains from one sample, sequenced in a study of CD8 T cells in Susac syndrome. An input of about 0.5 to 1 ug of RNA was subjected to reverse transcription using random hexamers. TCRdb ran MiXCR on the immunoSEQ multiplex PCR reads and lists one entry per CDR3 protein. The repertoire holds approximately 300,000 distinct CDR3 sequences, with 89% as singletons. Sequenced sample: CD8+ T cells from PBMCs. These receptors all come from a human donor with multiple sclerosis.

J is TRBJ2-7 and V is TRBV19; 10 bases are shared with TRBD1. CDR3 size: 15 residues. Germline-derived CDR1 and CDR2 are LNHDA and SQIVND (reference sequence). Unmatched junction bases numbered 6, after V lost 6 bases and J lost 1 base. The CDR3 DNA reads as TGTGCCAGTAGCGCCGGGACAGGGGTGTCCTACGAGCAGTACTTC. Its translation is CASSAGTGVSYEQYF.

The chain recombines TRBV28 with TRBJ2-5; D may match TRBD1 or TRBD2 (5 bases each). Per the germline V gene, CDR1 is MDHEN and CDR2 is SYDVKM. The CDR3 covers 13 residues. The germline V and J ends were trimmed by 6 bases and 0 bases, with 8 bases remaining between them. As DNA, the CDR3 is TGTGCCAGCAGAGGGACGTACCAAGAGACCCAGTACTTC. The encoded protein is CASRGTYQETQYF.

V gene TRBV27 combines with J gene TRBJ2-7; D unresolved. Trimming pared 4 bases from V and 7 bases from J, leaving 11 bases between. Germline CDR1 reads MNHEY; CDR2 reads SMNVEV (reference sequence). This CDR3 spans 12 amino acids. Here the CDR3 DNA reads TGTGCCAGCAGTTCCCTCTCCTTGGAGCAGTACTTC. Its translation: CASSSLSLEQYF.

This clonotype was found once. The V call is TRBV11-2, the J call TRBJ2-7, with 9 positions matching TRBD2. CDR1 and CDR2 (germline): SGHAT, FQNNGV. The CDR3 extends over 13 amino acids. V lost 3 bases and J lost 7; bases outside the gene matches: 4. DNA for the CDR3: TGTGCCAGCAGCTTCCTAGCGGGAAGGGAGCAGTACTTC. Translated, it gives CASSFLAGREQYF.

The chain uses TRBV6-5 and TRBJ2-1; 7 nucleotides line up with TRBD2. The CDR3 consists of 13 residues. Germline V gene sequence: CDR1 MNHEY, CDR2 SVGAGI. Germline trimming cut 9 bases from V and 4 bases from J; bases unmatched to any gene: 6. The chain's CDR3 is CASKAGIYNEQFF. The CDR3 bases are TGTGCCAGTAAAGCGGGGATTTACAATGAGCAGTTCTTC.

The chain has TRBV12-3 or TRBV12-4 and TRBJ2-2; D ambiguous. The germline V and J ends were trimmed by 9 bases and 4 bases, with 9 bases remaining between them. This CDR3 is 12 amino acids long. The CDR3 is CASAQSTGELFF. The CDR3 DNA reads as TGTGCCAGTGCACAAAGCACCGGGGAGCTGTTTTTT.

The chain couples TRBV28 to TRBJ1-5, with 7 bases lining up with TRBD1. V shed 7 bases and J 0 bases; nucleotides not matched to a gene: 12. The CDR3 is 17 amino acids. Germline CDR1 is MDHEN and CDR2 is SYDVKM. CDR3 in DNA: TGTGCCAGCACCGACCGGGGGACAGACTATAGCAATCAGCCCCAGCATTTT. This codes for CASTDRGTDYSNQPQHF.

The chain carries TRBV7-9 and TRBJ2-7; D not certain. The V end lost 1 base, the J end lost 8 bases, and 12 bases lay between the germline ends. Germline-derived CDR1 and CDR2 are SEHNR and FQNEAQ (reference sequence). CDR3 size: 13 residues. The DNA for the CDR3 is TGTGCCAGCAGCTTAGGGGCCAGTAACCAGCAGTACTTC. It translates to CASSLGASNQQYF.

The J gene is TRBJ2-3, the V gene TRBV27, with 9 positions matching TRBD1. Germline CDR1 is MNHEY and CDR2 is SMNVEV (reference sequence). The ends lost 3 bases at V and 4 bases at J; junction bases unmatched: 2. The CDR3 loop spans 14 amino acids. CDR3 protein: CASSLWTGADTQYF. In nucleotides, the CDR3 is TGTGCCAGCAGTTTGTGGACAGGGGCAGATACGCAGTATTTT.

V and J are TRBV4-3 and TRBJ1-3; possible D gene TRBD1, 5 bases. Germline loops: CDR1 LGHNA, CDR2 YSLEER. Deletions cut 1 base from V and 4 bases from J, with 17 bases between. This CDR3 contains 17 residues. The CDR3 DNA reads TGCGCCAGCAGCCAAGGGCTGCCCGGGGCGGAAGGAAACACCATATATTTT. The encoded protein is CASSQGLPGAEGNTIYF.

This clonotype is a singleton in its sample. The chain combines TRBV13 with TRBJ1-1; tentatively, D is TRBD1 (5 bases). V shed 1 base and J shed 10 bases, with 16 bases lying between them. The CDR3 is made up of 14 amino acids. Per germline, CDR1 PRHDT and CDR2 FYEKMQ (reference sequence). CDR3 DNA sequence: TGTGCCAGCAGCTTAGAGAGCAGGGTGGAGGGAGCTTTCTTT. This gives the protein CASSLESRVEGAFF.

V usage is TRBV6-1 and J usage is TRBJ2-5, with 12 nucleotides matching TRBD2. The trim removed 2 bases at V and 1 base at J, leaving 8 bases unmatched. The CDR3 has 18 amino acids. Looked up from germline, CDR1 is MNHNS and CDR2 is SASEGT. In nucleotides, the CDR3 is TGTGCCAGCAGTGAATGGGCTAGCGGGGGGGCCGGCCAAGAGACCCAGTACTTC. This sequence encodes CASSEWASGGAGQETQYF.

This clonotype has a handful of counts. CDR3 in amino acids: CASSPTGNYGYTF. The DNA of the CDR3 is TGTGCCAGCAGTCCCACAGGGAACTATGGCTACACCTTC. The rearrangement uses TRBV28 and TRBJ1-2, with TRBD1 as a possible D gene (6 bases). The V end was cut by 5 bases, the J end by 2 bases, with 9 bases between. Germline V gives CDR1 MDHEN, CDR2 SYDVKM. This CDR3 comprises 13 residues.

The gene calls are TRBV7-9 and TRBJ2-2, with TRBD1 identical over 9 bases. CDR1 and CDR2 (germline): SEHNR, FQNEAQ (reference sequence). CDR3 length: 16 residues. The junction had 6 bases not matched to a gene; V was cut back by 4 bases and J by 3 bases. The CDR3 loop reads CASSSTGGADTGELFF. The CDR3 DNA sequence: TGTGCCAGCAGCTCCACAGGGGGCGCGGACACCGGGGAGCTGTTTTTT.

CDR3 nucleotides: TGTGCCAGCAGTTTATTAGGGGGCGATGGGGCCAACGTCCTGACTTTC. This codes for CASSLLGGDGANVLTF. The chain recombines TRBV27 with TRBJ2-6; 7 bases align to TRBD1. The CDR3 totals 16 residues. In germline, CDR1 is MNHEY, CDR2 SMNVEV (reference sequence). J gave up 3 bases and V 1 base, and 3 bases lay outside the gene matches.

The rearrangement links TRBV6-1 to TRBJ1-1, with D unresolved. The CDR3 consists of 17 residues. Germline CDR1 MNHNS, CDR2 SASEGT. The V end lost 4 bases, the J end lost 6 bases, and 24 bases lay between the germline ends. CDR3 nucleotides: TGTGCCAGCAGTGTGTTGCCCGAAACGTGGGGAAGCGCTGAAGCTTTCTTT. The encoded protein is CASSVLPETWGSAEAFF.

The genes are TRBV6-2 or TRBV6-3 and TRBJ2-1; 7 bases fit TRBD2. This CDR3 has 13 amino acids. Per germline, CDR1 MNHEY and CDR2 SVGEGT. The V and J ends lost 6 bases and 10 bases, in that order; junction bases with no gene match: 9. The CDR3: CASSFPRGLEQFF. The DNA for the CDR3 is TGTGCCAGCAGCTTTCCCCGGGGACTAGAGCAGTTCTTC.

The chain is built from TRBV27 and TRBJ2-3, with D tentatively TRBD1 (5 bases). The germline gives CDR1 MNHEY, CDR2 SMNVEV (reference sequence). The length of the CDR3 is 16 residues. V shed 6 bases and J shed 1 base, with 17 bases lying between them. The CDR3 region is CASSPVQGFRTDTQYF. CDR3 sequence (DNA): TGTGCCAGCAGCCCAGTCCAGGGCTTTCGCACAGATACGCAGTATTTT.

The count of this clonotype is one. This chain connects TRBV2 to TRBJ2-1; 8 bases map to TRBD2. The V and J ends lost 6 bases and 8 bases, in that order; junction bases with no gene match: 12. The CDR3 is 15 amino acids. Germline CDR1 reads SNHLY; CDR2 reads FYNNEI. The CDR3 bases are TGTGCCAGCAGATCGACTAGCGCTACGAGGGATGAGCAGTTCTTC. As protein: CASRSTSATRDEQFF. Combining the CDR3 with reference TRBV2 and TRBJ2-1 gives the whole variable domain EPEVTQTPSHQVTQMGQEVILRCVPISNHLYFYWYRQILGQKVEFLVSFYNNEISEKSEIFDDQFSVERPDGSNFTLKIRSTKLEDSAMYFCASRSTSATRDEQFFGPGTRLTVL.

In regard to this clonotype: Compared with germline, one end of the junction differs, possibly owing to a read error. The chain joins TRBV27 to TRBJ1-2; TRBD1 matches 9 bases. Germline V CDR1 and CDR2: MNHEY, SMNVEV (reference sequence). This CDR3 has 15 residues. Here the CDR3 reads CASSLSGTGFYGYTF. The DNA for the CDR3 is TGTGCCAGCAGTCTATCCGGGACAGGGTTTTATGGCTACACCTTC.

The CDR3 is CASSQDRMGGAGELFF. CDR3 nucleotides: TGTGCCAGCAGCCAAGACCGGATGGGGGGGGCTGGGGAGCTGTTTTTT. This rearrangement joins TRBV3-1 to TRBJ2-2; perhaps TRBD2 as D (7 bases). CDR3 length: 16 amino acids. Trimming stripped 0 bases from V and 8 bases from J, with 16 bases between. Germline V gene lookup returns CDR1 LGHDT and CDR2 YNNKEL (reference sequence).

J is TRBJ1-1 and V is TRBV30; tentative D call: TRBD1 (6 bases). The CDR3 sequence is 14 residues long. V dropped 0 bases and J dropped 4 bases, with 12 bases sitting between them. The germline gives CDR1 GTSNPN, CDR2 SVGIG (reference sequence). The CDR3 bases are TGTGCCTGGAGTGTGGGGGGGCTAGGCACTGAAGCTTTCTTT. This translates into CAWSVGGLGTEAFF.

In its sample, this clonotype was seen a few times. The chain links TRBV4-3 to TRBJ2-7; D ambiguous. Trimming removed 1 base at V and 0 bases at J, with 10 bases between. The CDR3 length is 15 residues. Germline lookup yields CDR1 LGHNA and CDR2 YSLEER. The chain's CDR3 is CASSQGTVSSYEQYF. The DNA for the CDR3 is TGCGCCAGCAGCCAAGGGACGGTAAGCTCCTACGAGCAGTACTTC.

The CDR3 DNA is TGTGCCAGCGGCGGGGGGGTAAATGAGCAGTTCTTC. It translates to CASGGGVNEQFF. The V call is TRBV7-9, the J call TRBJ2-1; TRBD2 aligns across 9 bases. Germline CDR1 and CDR2: SEHNR and FQNEAQ (reference sequence). The CDR3 has 12 amino acids. V trimming: 8 bases; J trimming: 7 bases; junction bases outside the gene matches: 3.

In its sample, this clonotype was seen a few times. J is TRBJ2-1 and V is TRBV12-3 or TRBV12-4; tentative D call: TRBD1 (5 bases). Trimming shortened V by 4 bases and J by 4 bases, and 5 bases separated the two germline ends. The CDR3 totals 12 residues. The DNA of the CDR3 is TGTGCCAGCAGTTCAGGGTACAATGAGCAGTTCTTC. Protein product: CASSSGYNEQFF.

CDR3 region: CASSQDLTSGLYEQYF. The DNA of the CDR3 is TGTGCCAGCAGCCAAGATCTGACTAGCGGGCTCTACGAGCAGTACTTC. The chain joins TRBV4-2 to TRBJ2-7; 10 nucleotides match TRBD2. CDR1 LGHNA and CDR2 YNFKEQ come from the germline V gene. The CDR3 sequence is 16 residues long. V was pared by 0 bases and J by 3 bases, with 5 bases of the junction left unmatched.

The chain carries TRBV20-1 and TRBJ2-1; D perhaps matches TRBD1 (5 bases). Trimming removed 4 bases from V and 0 bases from J, with 10 bases in between. CDR1 and CDR2 (germline): DFQATT, SNEGSKA (reference sequence). CDR3 length: 14 amino acids. CDR3 amino acids: CSAKPGISYNEQFF. The CDR3, as DNA: TGCAGTGCTAAACCAGGGATCTCCTACAATGAGCAGTTCTTC.